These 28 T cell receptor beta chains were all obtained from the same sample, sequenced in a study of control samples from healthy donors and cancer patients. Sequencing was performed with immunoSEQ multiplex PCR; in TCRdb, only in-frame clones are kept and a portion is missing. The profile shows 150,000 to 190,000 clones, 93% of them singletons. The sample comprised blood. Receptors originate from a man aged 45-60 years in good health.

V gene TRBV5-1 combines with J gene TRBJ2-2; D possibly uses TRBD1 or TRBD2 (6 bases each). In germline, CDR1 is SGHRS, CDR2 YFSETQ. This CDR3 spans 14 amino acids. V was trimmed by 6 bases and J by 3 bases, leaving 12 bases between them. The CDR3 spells CASKEGGHTGELFF. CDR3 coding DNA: TGCGCCAGCAAAGAAGGGGGGCACACCGGGGAGCTGTTTTTT.

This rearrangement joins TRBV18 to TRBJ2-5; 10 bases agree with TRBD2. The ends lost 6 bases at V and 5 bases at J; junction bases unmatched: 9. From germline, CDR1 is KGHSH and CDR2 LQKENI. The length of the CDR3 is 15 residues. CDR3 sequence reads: CASSPQREGRETQYF. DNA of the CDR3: TGTGCCAGCTCTCCCCAGCGGGAGGGCCGGGAGACCCAGTACTTC.

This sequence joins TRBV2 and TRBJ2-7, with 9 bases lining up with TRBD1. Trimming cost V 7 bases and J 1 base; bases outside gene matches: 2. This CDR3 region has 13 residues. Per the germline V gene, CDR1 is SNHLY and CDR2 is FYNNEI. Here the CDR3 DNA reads TGTGCCAGCATAGACAGGGGGTCCTACGAGCAGTACTTC. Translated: CASIDRGSYEQYF.

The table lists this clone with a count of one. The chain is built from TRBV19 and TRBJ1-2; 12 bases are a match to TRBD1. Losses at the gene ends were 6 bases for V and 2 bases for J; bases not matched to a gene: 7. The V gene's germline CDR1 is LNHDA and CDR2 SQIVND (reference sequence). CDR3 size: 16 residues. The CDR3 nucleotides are TGTGCCAGTAGGGGGACAGGGGGCGTCAGCAACTATGGCTACACCTTC. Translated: CASRGTGGVSNYGYTF.

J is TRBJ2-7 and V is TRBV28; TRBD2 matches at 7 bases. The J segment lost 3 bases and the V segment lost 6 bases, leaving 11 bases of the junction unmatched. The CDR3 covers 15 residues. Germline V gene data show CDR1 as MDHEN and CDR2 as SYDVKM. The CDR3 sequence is CASSPMGLADYEQYF. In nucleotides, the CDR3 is TGTGCCAGCAGCCCAATGGGGCTAGCGGACTACGAGCAGTACTTC. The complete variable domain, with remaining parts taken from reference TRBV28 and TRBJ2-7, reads DVKVTQSSRYLVKRTGEKVFLECVQDMDHENMFWYRQDPGLGLRLIYFSYDVKMKEKGDIPEGYSVSREKKERFSLILESASTNQTSMYLCASSPMGLADYEQYFGPGTRLTVT.

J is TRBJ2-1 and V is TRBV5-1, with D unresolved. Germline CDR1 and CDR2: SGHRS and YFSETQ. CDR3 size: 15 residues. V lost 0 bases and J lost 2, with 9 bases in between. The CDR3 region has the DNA TGCGCCAGCAGCTTGGCCGCCTCCACCTACAATGAGCAGTTCTTC. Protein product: CASSLAASTYNEQFF. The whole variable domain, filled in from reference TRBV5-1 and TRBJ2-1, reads KAGVTQTPRYLIKTRGQQVTLSCSPISGHRSVSWYQQTPGQGLQFLFEYFSETQRNKGNFPGRFSGRQFSNSRSEMNVSTLELGDSALYLCASSLAASTYNEQFFGPGTRLTVL.

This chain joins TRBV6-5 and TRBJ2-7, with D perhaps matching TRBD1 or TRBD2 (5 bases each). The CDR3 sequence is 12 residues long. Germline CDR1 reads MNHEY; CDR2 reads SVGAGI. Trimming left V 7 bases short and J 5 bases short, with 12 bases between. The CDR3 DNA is TGTGCCAGCAACGGGGCAGGCAACGAGCAGTACTTC. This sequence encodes CASNGAGNEQYF.

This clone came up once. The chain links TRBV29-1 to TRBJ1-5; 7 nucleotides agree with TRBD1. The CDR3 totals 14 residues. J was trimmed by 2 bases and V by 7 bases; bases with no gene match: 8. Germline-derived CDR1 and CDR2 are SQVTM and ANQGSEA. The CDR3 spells CSAVTGDGNQPQHF. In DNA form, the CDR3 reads TGCAGCGCTGTTACAGGGGACGGCAATCAGCCCCAGCATTTT. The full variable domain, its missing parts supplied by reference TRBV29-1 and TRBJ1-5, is SAVISQKPSRDICQRGTSLTIQCQVDSQVTMMFWYRQQPGQSLTLIATANQGSEATYESGFVIDKFPISRPNLTFSTLTVSNMSPEDSSIYLCSAVTGDGNQPQHFGDGTRLSIL.

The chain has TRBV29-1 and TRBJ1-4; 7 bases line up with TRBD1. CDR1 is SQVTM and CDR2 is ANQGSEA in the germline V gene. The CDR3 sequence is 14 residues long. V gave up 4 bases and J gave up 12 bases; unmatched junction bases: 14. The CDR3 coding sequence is TGCAGCGTTGCTTCCGGGACAGTAGGCTCGGAACTGTTTTTT. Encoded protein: CSVASGTVGSELFF.

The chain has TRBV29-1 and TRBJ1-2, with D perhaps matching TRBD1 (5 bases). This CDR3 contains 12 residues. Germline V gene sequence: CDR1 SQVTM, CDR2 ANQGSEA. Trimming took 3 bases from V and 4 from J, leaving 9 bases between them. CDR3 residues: CSVEAGRYGYTF. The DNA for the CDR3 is TGCAGCGTTGAGGCAGGGCGCTATGGCTACACCTTC.

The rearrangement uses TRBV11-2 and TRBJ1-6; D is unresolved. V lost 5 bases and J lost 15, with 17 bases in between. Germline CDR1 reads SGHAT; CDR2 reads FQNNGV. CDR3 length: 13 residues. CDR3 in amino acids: CASSPGRAGRLHF. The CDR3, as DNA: TGTGCCAGCAGCCCGGGTAGGGCAGGCCGCCTCCACTTT. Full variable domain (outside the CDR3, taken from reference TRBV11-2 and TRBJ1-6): EAGVAQSPRYKIIEKRQSVAFWCNPISGHATLYWYQQILGQGPKLLIQFQNNGVVDDSQLPKDRFSAERLKGVDSTLKIQPAKLEDSAVYLCASSPGRAGRLHFGNGTRLTVT.

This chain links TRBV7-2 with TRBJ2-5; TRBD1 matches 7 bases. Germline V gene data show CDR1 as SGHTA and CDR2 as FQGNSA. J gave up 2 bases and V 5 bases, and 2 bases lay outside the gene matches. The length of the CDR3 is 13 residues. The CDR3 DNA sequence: TGTGCCAGCAGCAGGACAGGACAAGAGACCCAGTACTTC. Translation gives CASSRTGQETQYF.

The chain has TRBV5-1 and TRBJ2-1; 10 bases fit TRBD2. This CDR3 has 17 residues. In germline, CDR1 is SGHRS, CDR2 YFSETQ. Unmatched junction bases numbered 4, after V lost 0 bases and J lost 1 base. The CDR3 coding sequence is TGCGCCAGCAGCTTGGGGAGCGGGAGGGATTCCTACAATGAGCAGTTCTTC. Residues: CASSLGSGRDSYNEQFF. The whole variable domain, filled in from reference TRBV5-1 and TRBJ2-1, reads KAGVTQTPRYLIKTRGQQVTLSCSPISGHRSVSWYQQTPGQGLQFLFEYFSETQRNKGNFPGRFSGRQFSNSRSEMNVSTLELGDSALYLCASSLGSGRDSYNEQFFGPGTRLTVL.

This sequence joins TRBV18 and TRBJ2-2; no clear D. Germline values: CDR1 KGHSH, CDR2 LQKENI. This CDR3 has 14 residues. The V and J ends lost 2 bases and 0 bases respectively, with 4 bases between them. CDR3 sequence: CASSPGSNTGELFF. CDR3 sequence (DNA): TGTGCCAGCTCACCAGGGTCGAACACCGGGGAGCTGTTTTTT.

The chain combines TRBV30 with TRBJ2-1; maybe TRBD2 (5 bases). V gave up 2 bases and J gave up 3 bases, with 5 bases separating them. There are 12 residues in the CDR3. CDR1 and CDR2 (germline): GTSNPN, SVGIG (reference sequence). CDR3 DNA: TGTGCCTGGAGTCGGGGCTACAATGAGCAGTTCTTC. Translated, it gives CAWSRGYNEQFF. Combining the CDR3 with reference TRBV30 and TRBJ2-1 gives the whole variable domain SQTIHQWPATLVQPVGSPLSLECTVEGTSNPNLYWYRQAAGRGLQLLFYSVGIGQISSEVPQNLSASRPQDRQFILSSKKLLLSDSGFYLCAWSRGYNEQFFGPGTRLTVL.

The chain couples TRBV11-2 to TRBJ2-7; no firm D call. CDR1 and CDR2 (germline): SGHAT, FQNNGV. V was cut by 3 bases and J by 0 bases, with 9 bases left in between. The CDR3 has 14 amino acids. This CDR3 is CASSLSSPSYEQYF. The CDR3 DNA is TGTGCCAGCAGCTTGTCGTCCCCCTCCTACGAGCAGTACTTC.

As DNA, the CDR3 is TGTGCCAGCAGTACAGCCGCGCCCGGGACAGGGAACAACACAACTAATGAAAAACTGTTTTTT. Protein sequence: CASSTAAPGTGNNTTNEKLFF. The V gene is TRBV21-1, the J gene TRBJ1-4; whether TRBD1, the table's D call, matches the DNA was not checked. TRBV21-1 is a pseudogene locus. CDR3 size: 21 residues.

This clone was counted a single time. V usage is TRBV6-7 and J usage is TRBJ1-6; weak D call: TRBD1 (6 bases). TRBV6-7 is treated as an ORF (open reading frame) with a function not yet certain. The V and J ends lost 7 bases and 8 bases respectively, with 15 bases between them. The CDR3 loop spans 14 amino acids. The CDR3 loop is CASIGQSGDSPLHF. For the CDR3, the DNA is TGTGCCAGCATTGGACAGTCAGGAGATTCACCCCTCCACTTT.

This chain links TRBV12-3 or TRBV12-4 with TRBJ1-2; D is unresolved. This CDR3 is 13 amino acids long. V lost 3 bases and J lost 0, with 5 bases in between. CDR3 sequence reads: CASSFDTNYGYTF. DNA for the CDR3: TGTGCCAGCAGTTTCGACACTAACTATGGCTACACCTTC.

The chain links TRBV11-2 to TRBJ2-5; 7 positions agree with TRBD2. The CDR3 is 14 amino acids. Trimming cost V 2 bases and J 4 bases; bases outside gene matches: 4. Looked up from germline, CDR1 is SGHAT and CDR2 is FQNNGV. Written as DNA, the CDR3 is TGTGCCAGCAGCTTATTGGGGAGGGGAGAGACCCAGTACTTC. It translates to CASSLLGRGETQYF.

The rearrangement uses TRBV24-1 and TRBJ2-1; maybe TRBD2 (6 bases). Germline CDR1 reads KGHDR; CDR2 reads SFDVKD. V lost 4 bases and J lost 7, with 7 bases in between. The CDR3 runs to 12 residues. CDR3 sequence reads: CATSELANEQFF. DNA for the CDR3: TGTGCCACCAGTGAACTAGCAAATGAGCAGTTCTTC.

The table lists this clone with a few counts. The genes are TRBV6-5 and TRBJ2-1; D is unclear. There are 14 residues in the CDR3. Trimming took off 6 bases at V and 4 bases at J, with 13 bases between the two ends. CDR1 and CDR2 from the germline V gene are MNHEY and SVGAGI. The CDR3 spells CASSEDKIYNEQFF. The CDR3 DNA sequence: TGTGCCAGCAGCGAGGATAAAATTTACAATGAGCAGTTCTTC.

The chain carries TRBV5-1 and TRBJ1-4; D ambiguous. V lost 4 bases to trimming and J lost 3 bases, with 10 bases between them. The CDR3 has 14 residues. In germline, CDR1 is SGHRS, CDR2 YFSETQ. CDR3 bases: TGCGCCAGCAGCCATGACCAATCTAATGAAAAACTGTTTTTT. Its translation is CASSHDQSNEKLFF.

The CDR3 DNA is TGTGCCAGCCAAAGGACGGCCAAGGACAATGAGCAGTTCTTC. The encoded protein is CASQRTAKDNEQFF. The genes are TRBV7-6 and TRBJ2-1; unclear D gene. In germline, CDR1 is SGHVS, CDR2 FNYEAQ. V was pared by 8 bases and J by 5 bases, with 16 bases between. The CDR3 loop spans 14 amino acids.

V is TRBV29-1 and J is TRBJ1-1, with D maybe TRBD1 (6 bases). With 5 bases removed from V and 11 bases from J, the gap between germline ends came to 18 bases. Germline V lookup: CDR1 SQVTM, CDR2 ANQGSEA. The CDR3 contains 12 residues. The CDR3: CSVRGGAGDAFF. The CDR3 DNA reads TGCAGCGTTAGGGGAGGGGCAGGGGATGCTTTCTTT.

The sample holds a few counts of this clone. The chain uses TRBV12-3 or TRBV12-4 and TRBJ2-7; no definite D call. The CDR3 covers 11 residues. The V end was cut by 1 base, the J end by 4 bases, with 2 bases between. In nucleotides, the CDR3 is TGTGCCAGCAGTTTAGGGTACGAGCAGTACTTC. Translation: CASSLGYEQYF.

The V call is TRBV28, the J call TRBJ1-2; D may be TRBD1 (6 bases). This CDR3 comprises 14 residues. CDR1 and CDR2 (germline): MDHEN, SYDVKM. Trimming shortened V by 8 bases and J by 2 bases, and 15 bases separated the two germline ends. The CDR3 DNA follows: TGTGCCAGCTCACGGGGGCCAGTGAACTATGGCTACACCTTC. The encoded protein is CASSRGPVNYGYTF.

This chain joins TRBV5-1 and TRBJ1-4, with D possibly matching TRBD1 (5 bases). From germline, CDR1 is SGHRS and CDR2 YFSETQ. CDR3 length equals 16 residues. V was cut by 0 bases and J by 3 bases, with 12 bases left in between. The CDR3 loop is CASSLGPRDSNEKLFF. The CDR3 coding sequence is TGCGCCAGCAGCTTGGGCCCCAGGGACTCTAATGAAAAACTGTTTTTT.